This record covers a single T cell receptor beta chain. This specimen comes from a study of cytomegalovirus exposure and HLA in healthy donors. PCR primers comprised 60 Vbeta and 13 Jbeta primers. Assay: immunoSEQ multiplex PCR; the TCRdb copy retains only in-frame clones and omits some. The data show under 200,000 clones, with 81% seen just once and 3% to 4.5% held by the top ten. Sequenced: PBMCs. The source is a man aged 45-65 years in good health and CMV-seronegative.

This CDR3 is CAISATGGLDEQYF. The CDR3 coding sequence is TGTGCCATCAGTGCAACAGGGGGCTTGGACGAGCAGTACTTC. The chain employs TRBV10-3 and TRBJ2-7; 9 nucleotides line up with TRBD1. Germline V gene lookup returns CDR1 ENHRY and CDR2 SYGVKD. The CDR3 sequence is 14 residues long. V lost 4 bases, J lost 5 bases, and 6 bases stayed unmatched.